This passage covers 22 T cell receptor beta chains from one sample sequenced in a study of blood T cell repertoires in COVID-19. TCRdb's copy holds only in-frame clones and misses some; the assay was immunoSEQ multiplex PCR. This table holds some 150,000 clones, about 85% found once. What was sequenced was peripheral blood. These receptors were collected from a woman aged 80 or older in a cohort sampled during active or convalescent COVID-19.

This rearrangement joins TRBV11-3 to TRBJ1-2; D unclear. The germline V gene encodes CDR1 SGHNT and CDR2 YENEEA. Trimming removed 3 bases from V and 3 bases from J, with 8 bases in between. The CDR3 has 13 residues. The CDR3: CASSFADDYGYTF. In nucleotides, the CDR3 is TGTGCCAGCAGCTTTGCGGATGACTATGGCTACACCTTC.

The chain joins TRBV11-3 to TRBJ1-6; D is unresolved. Germline-derived CDR1 and CDR2 are SGHNT and YENEEA. The V and J ends lost 1 base and 0 bases respectively, with 13 bases between them. The CDR3 length is 18 residues. In nucleotides, the CDR3 is TGTGCCAGCAGCTTAGCCCTTCCCTTGAGCTCCTATAATTCACCCCTCCACTTT. It encodes CASSLALPLSSYNSPLHF.

In its sample, this clone was seen a few times. The chain combines TRBV6-5 with TRBJ1-6; 8 nucleotides align to TRBD1. This CDR3 region has 13 residues. Germline CDR1 and CDR2: MNHEY and SVGAGI. Trimming took 6 bases from V and 8 from J; bases not matched to a gene: 3. The CDR3 sequence: CASRLDRDSPLHF. CDR3 DNA: TGTGCCAGCAGGCTGGACAGGGATTCACCCCTCCACTTT.

The J gene is TRBJ1-2, the V gene TRBV7-9; a possible D gene is TRBD1 (6 bases). This CDR3 is 16 amino acids long. V was cut by 0 bases and J by 4 bases, with 15 bases left in between. CDR1 and CDR2 (germline): SEHNR, FQNEAQ (reference sequence). CDR3 protein: CASSLALTGRAYGYTF. The CDR3 DNA reads TGTGCCAGCAGCTTAGCATTAACAGGGAGGGCCTATGGCTACACCTTC.

V and J are TRBV6-1 and TRBJ1-5; 7 bases map to TRBD1. Germline V lookup: CDR1 MNHNS, CDR2 SASEGT. The CDR3 is made up of 14 amino acids. V was pared by 7 bases and J by 7 bases, with 10 bases of the junction left unmatched. CDR3 residues: CASTERDSQQPQHF. CDR3 sequence (DNA): TGTGCCAGCACCGAGAGGGACAGTCAACAGCCCCAGCATTTT.

This clone was seen more than once but under ten times. The rearrangement joins TRBV7-2 to TRBJ2-7; TRBD2 matches 10 bases. Germline trimming cut 5 bases from V and 6 bases from J; bases unmatched to any gene: 10. CDR3 length equals 15 residues. From germline, CDR1 is SGHTA and CDR2 FQGNSA. CDR3 sequence reads: CASSGSSSGGIEQYF. The CDR3 DNA sequence: TGTGCCAGCAGCGGATCCTCTAGCGGGGGAATCGAGCAGTACTTC. The whole variable domain, filled in from reference TRBV7-2 and TRBJ2-7, reads GAGVSQSPSNKVTEKGKDVELRCDPISGHTALYWYRQSLGQGLEFLIYFQGNSAPDKSGLPSDRFSAERTGGSVSTLTIQRTQQEDSAVYLCASSGSSSGGIEQYFGPGTRLTVT.

The V call is TRBV27, the J call TRBJ2-1; no definite D call. Germline V CDR1 and CDR2: MNHEY, SMNVEV (reference sequence). The CDR3 totals 15 residues. Trimming removed 7 bases from V and 7 bases from J, with 20 bases in between. This CDR3 is CASIPSSGLRNEQFF. CDR3 coding DNA: TGTGCCAGCATCCCCTCGTCGGGTCTTAGGAATGAGCAGTTCTTC.

The chain has TRBV29-1 and TRBJ2-5; 9 bases line up with TRBD1. CDR1 is SQVTM, CDR2 ANQGSEA, per germline. J was trimmed by 1 base and V by 8 bases; bases with no gene match: 5. This CDR3 contains 13 residues. The chain's CDR3 is CSLIQGAQETQYF. The DNA for the CDR3 is TGCAGCTTAATACAGGGGGCCCAAGAGACCCAGTACTTC.

This chain's CDR3 is CASSKVRDRGNYGYTF. The CDR3, as DNA: TGTGCCAGTAGCAAAGTCCGGGACAGGGGTAACTATGGCTACACCTTC. This chain uses TRBV19 with TRBJ1-2; 10 nucleotides match TRBD1. CDR1 LNHDA and CDR2 SQIVND come from the germline V gene (reference sequence). This CDR3 comprises 16 residues. The V gene end was trimmed by 6 bases and the J gene end by 1 base; junction bases not matched to a gene: 8.

This chain connects TRBV27 to TRBJ1-5; D is possibly TRBD1 (5 bases). The CDR3 is 14 amino acids. The germline CDR1 and CDR2 sequences are MNHEY and SMNVEV (reference sequence). The V end lost 6 bases, the J end lost 7 bases, and 16 bases lay between the germline ends. CDR3 sequence: CASSRNRNRQPQHF. DNA for the CDR3: TGTGCCAGCAGCCGCAACAGGAATCGGCAGCCCCAGCATTTT.

This clone was observed a handful of times. The genes are TRBV5-1 and TRBJ2-3; 8 nucleotides agree with TRBD1. Looked up from germline, CDR1 is SGHRS and CDR2 is YFSETQ. The V and J ends lost 9 bases and 2 bases, in that order; junction bases with no gene match: 8. CDR3 length: 14 residues. CDR3 residues: CATGTGEITDTQYF. CDR3 coding DNA: TGCGCCACGGGGACAGGAGAGATCACAGATACGCAGTATTTT.

The rearrangement links TRBV10-1 to TRBJ2-3, with 9 bases lining up with TRBD1. Germline V CDR1 and CDR2: WNHNN, SYGVQD (reference sequence). After removal of 6 bases from V and 3 bases from J, the junction contained 7 bases not matched to a gene. The CDR3 extends over 15 amino acids. The CDR3 nucleotides are TGCGCCAGCAGCACCGGGACAGGGTTGACAGATACGCAGTATTTT. It is translated as CASSTGTGLTDTQYF.

This clone was observed at least ten times. The J gene is TRBJ2-7, the V gene TRBV7-9; D might be TRBD1 (6 bases). This CDR3 is built from 14 residues. From germline, CDR1 is SEHNR and CDR2 FQNEAQ (reference sequence). Deletions cut 2 bases from V and 6 bases from J, with 14 bases between. The CDR3 sequence: CASSLNAQGVEQYF. The CDR3 DNA sequence: TGTGCCAGCAGCTTAAATGCACAGGGCGTCGAGCAGTACTTC.

The genes are TRBV29-1 and TRBJ2-4, with 7 bases lining up with TRBD1. CDR1 and CDR2 from the germline V gene are SQVTM and ANQGSEA. The CDR3 extends over 11 amino acids. V lost 7 bases, J lost 13 bases, and 10 bases stayed unmatched. CDR3 amino acids: CSAGREGQQYF. The DNA for the CDR3 is TGCAGCGCCGGTCGCGAGGGACAGCAGTACTTC.

CDR3 nucleotides: TGCGCCAGCGGCCGGGACAGAGGGGCCGGGGAGCTGTTTTTT. The encoded protein is CASGRDRGAGELFF. The J gene is TRBJ2-2, the V gene TRBV23-1, with 7 bases matching TRBD1. TRBV23-1 is designated an ORF whose function remains uncertain. The CDR3 runs 14 residues. With 8 bases clipped from V and 6 bases from J, the junction kept 9 bases outside the gene matches.

The CDR3 spells CAWSVAAGGPDEQFF. CDR3 coding DNA: TGTGCCTGGAGTGTCGCGGCGGGAGGGCCCGATGAGCAGTTCTTC. V usage is TRBV30 and J usage is TRBJ2-1, with 9 bases lining up with TRBD2. The J segment lost 8 bases and the V segment lost 0 bases, leaving 8 bases of the junction unmatched. The CDR3 consists of 15 residues. Looked up from germline, CDR1 is GTSNPN and CDR2 is SVGIG (reference sequence).

The DNA for the CDR3 is TGTGCCAGCAGCGTAGAAGGGGGGGCCACAGATACGCAGTATTTT. The encoded protein is CASSVEGGATDTQYF. The rearrangement uses TRBV9 and TRBJ2-3; weak D call: TRBD2 (7 bases). Per germline, CDR1 SGDLS and CDR2 YYNGEE. V was cut by 0 bases and J by 2 bases, with 10 bases left in between. This CDR3 comprises 15 residues.

CDR3 amino acids: CASSQDRASRGTQYF. In DNA, the CDR3 is TGCGCCAGCAGCCAAGATAGGGCTTCACGGGGGACCCAGTACTTC. This chain links TRBV4-1 with TRBJ2-5; TRBD2 might be the D (5 bases). V lost 0 bases and J lost 7, with 15 bases in between. The CDR3 extends over 15 amino acids. Germline lookup yields CDR1 MGHRA and CDR2 YSYEKL.

The chain uses TRBV19 and TRBJ1-2; maybe TRBD1 (6 bases). Germline CDR1 reads LNHDA; CDR2 reads SQIVND (reference sequence). The germline V and J ends were trimmed by 8 bases and 4 bases, with 17 bases remaining between them. The CDR3 is 14 residues long. The CDR3 region is CASCSIGGPYGYTF. The DNA for the CDR3 is TGTGCCAGTTGTTCGATCGGGGGGCCCTATGGCTACACCTTC.

V and J are TRBV18 and TRBJ2-4; D is perhaps TRBD2 (6 bases). Germline loops: CDR1 KGHSH, CDR2 LQKENI. V gave up 2 bases and J gave up 2 bases, with 7 bases separating them. The length of the CDR3 is 14 residues. CDR3 residues: CASSPGGSKNIQYF. The CDR3 DNA sequence: TGTGCCAGCTCACCAGGGGGGTCCAAAAACATTCAGTACTTC.

This sequence joins TRBV6-5 and TRBJ2-7; no definite D call. CDR3 length: 11 amino acids. CDR1 and CDR2 (germline): MNHEY, SVGAGI. Trimming took off 5 bases at V and 4 bases at J, with 6 bases between the two ends. DNA for the CDR3: TGTGCCAGCAGTCCGAGATACGAGCAGTACTTC. This sequence encodes CASSPRYEQYF.

The chain is built from TRBV7-8 and TRBJ2-7, with D possibly TRBD2 on 6 matching bases. V dropped 5 bases and J dropped 1 base, with 18 bases sitting between them. This CDR3 is built from 16 residues. The germline V gene has CDR1 SGHVS and CDR2 FQNEAQ. CDR3 in DNA: TGTGCCAGCAGCCCGGCTTTTGGGGGGATTTCCTACGAGCAGTACTTC. Translation: CASSPAFGGISYEQYF.